A single sample gave rise to the 11 T cell receptor beta chains below, sequenced in a study of CD8 T cells in ankylosing spondylitis. Study-wide results and limits: Fewer than ten highly homologous variants made up a TCR beta motif that seemed to typify ankylosing spondylitis blood.

These receptors are not linked to any known antigen. One entry per CDR3 protein, called by TCRdb with MiXCR from the 5' RACE reads. Among about 700,000 distinct CDR3 sequences listed, around 20% were seen once. The sequenced sample was blood, either unsorted or a sorted T cell fraction (not recorded which). The receptors here all came from a male donor with ankylosing spondylitis.

This rearrangement joins TRBV9 to TRBJ2-2; D uncertain. The V end lost 0 bases, the J end lost 1 base, and 7 bases lay between the germline ends. The CDR3 sequence is 15 residues long. In germline, CDR1 is SGDLS, CDR2 YYNGEE. The CDR3 here is CASSVDYRNTGELFF. CDR3 sequence (DNA): TGTGCCAGCAGCGTAGATTATAGGAACACCGGGGAGCTGTTTTTT.

The genes are TRBV3-1 and TRBJ2-3; unclear D gene. Germline V lookup: CDR1 LGHDT, CDR2 YNNKEL (reference sequence). V lost 0 bases and J lost 3, with 13 bases in between. The CDR3 runs 16 residues. The DNA for the CDR3 is TGTGCCAGCAGCCAAGATTGGAGAGTCGTAACAGATACGCAGTATTTT. Its translation: CASSQDWRVVTDTQYF.

The chain uses TRBV7-9 and TRBJ1-2; D unclear. The V end was cut by 4 bases, the J end by 8 bases, with 14 bases between. The CDR3 runs 13 residues. The germline V gene encodes CDR1 SEHNR and CDR2 FQNEAQ (reference sequence). CDR3 amino acids: CASSSPVRLGYTF. As DNA, the CDR3 is TGTGCCAGCAGCTCCCCTGTACGGCTAGGCTACACCTTC. Full variable domain (remainder filled in from reference TRBV7-9 and TRBJ1-2): DTGVSQNPRHKITKRGQNVTFRCDPISEHNRLYWYRQTLGQGPEFLTYFQNEAQLEKSRLLSDRFSAERPKGSFSTLEIQRTEQGDSAMYLCASSSPVRLGYTFGSGTRLTVV.

The sample holds many counts of this clonotype. V and J are TRBV7-3 and TRBJ2-2; no definite D call. The CDR3 is 15 amino acids. V lost 1 base to trimming and J lost 1 base, with 7 bases between them. In germline, CDR1 is SGHTA, CDR2 FQGTGA. The CDR3 nucleotides are TGTGCCAGCAGCTTAAATGGCGGGAACACCGGGGAGCTGTTTTTT. Its translation is CASSLNGGNTGELFF. Combining the CDR3 with reference TRBV7-3 and TRBJ2-2 gives the whole variable domain GAGVSQTPSNKVTEKGKYVELRCDPISGHTALYWYRQSLGQGPEFLIYFQGTGAADDSGLPNDRFFAVRPEGSVSTLKIQRTERGDSAVYLCASSLNGGNTGELFFGEGSRLTVL.

In regard to this clonotype: A much bigger clone sits one base away, suggesting this may be a read error. The chain uses TRBV12-3 or TRBV12-4 and TRBJ1-5; D not certain. This CDR3 is 15 amino acids long. The CDR3 is CASSLRHPSNRPQHF. The CDR3 DNA is TGTGCCAGCAGTCTTCGACACCCTAGCAATCGGCCCCAGCATTTT.

This clonotype was counted only a few times. The chain carries TRBV10-2 and TRBJ1-2; D remains ambiguous. The CDR3 spans 14 residues. V was shortened by 3 bases and J by 4 bases, with 12 bases between the two germline ends. The germline V gene encodes CDR1 WSHSY and CDR2 SAAADI. The CDR3 loop reads CASSDYGEGYGYTF. The DNA for the CDR3 is TGCGCCAGCAGTGATTATGGGGAAGGCTATGGCTACACCTTC.

Worth noting for this clonotype: Relative to the germline gene, one junction end is altered; a read error may explain this. The chain links TRBV7-7 to TRBJ2-1; maybe TRBD2 (5 bases). CDR3 length: 13 residues. Germline values: CDR1 SSHAT, CDR2 FNYEAQ (reference sequence). The CDR3 DNA follows: TGTGCTAGCAGCTTAGCGCCGGGGTGGGAGCAGTTCTTC. Its translation: CASSLAPGWEQFF.

The rearrangement uses TRBV6-2 or TRBV6-3 and TRBJ2-1; weak D call: TRBD1 (6 bases). This CDR3 has 14 amino acids. Germline V gene sequence: CDR1 MNHEY, CDR2 SVGEGT. The V end was cut by 7 bases, the J end by 3 bases, with 13 bases between. The CDR3 spells CASNEQGRYNEQFF. The CDR3 DNA reads as TGTGCCAGCAACGAACAGGGCCGCTACAATGAGCAGTTCTTC.

This chain joins TRBV2 and TRBJ2-4; the match to TRBD2 covers 11 bases. Germline lookup yields CDR1 SNHLY and CDR2 FYNNEI. Losses at the gene ends were 8 bases for V and 8 bases for J; bases not matched to a gene: 17. This CDR3 spans 17 amino acids. CDR3 amino acids: CASGKGLAAQKGDIQYF. The CDR3 nucleotides are TGTGCCAGCGGGAAGGGACTAGCGGCTCAAAAAGGGGACATTCAGTACTTC.

The CDR3 loop reads CASSFAGGRDEQFF. The CDR3 DNA sequence: TGTGCCAGCAGTTTTGCGGGAGGGAGGGATGAGCAGTTCTTC. The chain links TRBV7-9 to TRBJ2-1; 9 nucleotides agree with TRBD2. The germline CDR1 and CDR2 sequences are SEHNR and FQNEAQ (reference sequence). This CDR3 has 14 residues. J lost 8 bases, V lost 6 bases, and 8 bases had no gene match.

This clonotype was seen only a few times. V usage is TRBV4-1 and J usage is TRBJ2-1; D gene ambiguous. The CDR3 covers 17 residues. V lost 3 bases, J lost 0 bases, and 15 bases lay in between. Germline V gene lookup returns CDR1 MGHRA and CDR2 YSYEKL. This CDR3 is CASSHPGVASSYNEQFF. Written as DNA, the CDR3 is TGCGCCAGCAGCCATCCTGGTGTGGCGAGCTCCTACAATGAGCAGTTCTTC.